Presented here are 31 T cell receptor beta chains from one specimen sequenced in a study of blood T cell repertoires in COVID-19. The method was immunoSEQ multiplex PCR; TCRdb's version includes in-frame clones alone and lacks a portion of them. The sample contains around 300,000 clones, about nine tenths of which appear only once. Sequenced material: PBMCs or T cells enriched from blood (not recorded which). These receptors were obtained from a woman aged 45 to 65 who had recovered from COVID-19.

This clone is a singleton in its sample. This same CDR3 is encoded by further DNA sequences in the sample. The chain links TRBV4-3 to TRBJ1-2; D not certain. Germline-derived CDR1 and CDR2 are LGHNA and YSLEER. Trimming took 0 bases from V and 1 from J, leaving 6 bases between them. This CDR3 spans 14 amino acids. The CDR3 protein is CASSQDLSNYGYTF. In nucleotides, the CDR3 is TGCGCCAGCAGCCAAGATCTAAGTAACTATGGCTACACCTTC.

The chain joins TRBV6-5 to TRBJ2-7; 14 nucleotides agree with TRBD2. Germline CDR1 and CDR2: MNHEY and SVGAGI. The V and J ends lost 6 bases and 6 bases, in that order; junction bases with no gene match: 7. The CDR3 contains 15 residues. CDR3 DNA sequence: TGTGCCAGCAGAAGACCCGGGACTAGCGGGAGCGAGCAGTACTTC. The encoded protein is CASRRPGTSGSEQYF.

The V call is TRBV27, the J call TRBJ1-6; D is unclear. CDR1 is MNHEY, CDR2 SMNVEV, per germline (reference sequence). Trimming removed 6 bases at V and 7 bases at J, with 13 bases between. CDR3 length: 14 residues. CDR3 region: CASSWEGVNSPLHF. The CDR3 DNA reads TGTGCCAGCAGCTGGGAGGGAGTCAATTCACCCCTCCACTTT.

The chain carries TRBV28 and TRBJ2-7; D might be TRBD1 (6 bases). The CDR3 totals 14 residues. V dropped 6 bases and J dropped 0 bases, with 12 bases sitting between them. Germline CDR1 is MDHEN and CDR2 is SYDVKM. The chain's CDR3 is CASRDQGFSYEQYF. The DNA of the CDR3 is TGTGCCAGCAGGGACCAGGGGTTCTCCTACGAGCAGTACTTC.

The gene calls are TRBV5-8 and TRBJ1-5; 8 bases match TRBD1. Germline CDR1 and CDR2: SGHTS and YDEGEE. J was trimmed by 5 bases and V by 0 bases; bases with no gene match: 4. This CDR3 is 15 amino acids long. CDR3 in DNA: TGTGCCAGCAGCTTGGATCAGGGGGCCTATCAGCCCCAGCATTTT. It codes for CASSLDQGAYQPQHF.

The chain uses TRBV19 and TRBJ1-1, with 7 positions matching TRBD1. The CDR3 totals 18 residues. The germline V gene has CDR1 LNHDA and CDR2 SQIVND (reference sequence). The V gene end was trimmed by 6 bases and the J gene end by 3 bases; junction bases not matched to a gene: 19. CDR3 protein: CASSQLRGQRGVDTEAFF. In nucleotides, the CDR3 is TGTGCCAGTAGCCAACTAAGGGGGCAGAGGGGGGTAGACACTGAAGCTTTCTTT. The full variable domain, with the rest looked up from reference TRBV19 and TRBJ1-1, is DGGITQSPKYLFRKEGQNVTLSCEQNLNHDAMYWYRQDPGQGLRLIYYSQIVNDFQKGDIAEGYSVSREKKESFPLTVTSAQKNPTAFYLCASSQLRGQRGVDTEAFFGQGTRLTVV.

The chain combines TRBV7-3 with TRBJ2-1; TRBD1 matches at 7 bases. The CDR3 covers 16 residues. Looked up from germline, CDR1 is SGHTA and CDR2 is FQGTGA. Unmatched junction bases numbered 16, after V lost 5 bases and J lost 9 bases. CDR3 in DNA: TGTGCCAGCAGCGCCCGGGTAGGGGGCGAATTTAGTGAGCAGTTCTTC. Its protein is CASSARVGGEFSEQFF.

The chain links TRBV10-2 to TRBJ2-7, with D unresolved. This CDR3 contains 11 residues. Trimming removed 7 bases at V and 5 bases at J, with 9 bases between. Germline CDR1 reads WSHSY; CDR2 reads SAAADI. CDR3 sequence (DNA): TGCGCCAGCACCAACCGGGACGAGCAGTACTTC. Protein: CASTNRDEQYF.

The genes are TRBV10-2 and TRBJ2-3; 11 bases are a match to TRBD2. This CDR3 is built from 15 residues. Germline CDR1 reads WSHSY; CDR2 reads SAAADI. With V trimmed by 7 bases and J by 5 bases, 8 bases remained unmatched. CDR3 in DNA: TGCGCCAGCACCCTGACTAGCGGGATCCAAGATACGCAGTATTTT. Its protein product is CASTLTSGIQDTQYF.

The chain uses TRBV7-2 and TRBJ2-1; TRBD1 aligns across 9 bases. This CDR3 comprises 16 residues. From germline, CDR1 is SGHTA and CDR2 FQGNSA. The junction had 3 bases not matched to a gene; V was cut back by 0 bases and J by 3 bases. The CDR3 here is CASSLAGQGLYNEQFF. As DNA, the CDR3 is TGTGCCAGCAGCTTAGCGGGACAGGGACTCTACAATGAGCAGTTCTTC.

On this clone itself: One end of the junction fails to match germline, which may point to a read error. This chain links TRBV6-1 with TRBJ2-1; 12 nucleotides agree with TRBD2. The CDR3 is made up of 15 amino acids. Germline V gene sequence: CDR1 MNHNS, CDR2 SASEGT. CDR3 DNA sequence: TGTGCCAGCAGTGAATGGAGTCTAGCGGGAGGGCCTTATCTCTTC. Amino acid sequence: CASSEWSLAGGPYLF.

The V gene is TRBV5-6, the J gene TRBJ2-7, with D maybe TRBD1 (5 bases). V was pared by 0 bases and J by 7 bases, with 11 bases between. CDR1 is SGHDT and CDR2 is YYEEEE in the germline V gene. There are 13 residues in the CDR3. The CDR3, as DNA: TGTGCCAGCAGCTTGGGGGGTGCAGGGGAGCAGTACTTC. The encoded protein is CASSLGGAGEQYF.

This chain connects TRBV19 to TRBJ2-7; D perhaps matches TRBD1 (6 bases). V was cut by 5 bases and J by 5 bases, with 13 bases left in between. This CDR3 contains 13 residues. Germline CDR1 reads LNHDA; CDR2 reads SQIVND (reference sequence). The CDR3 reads CASSYREMNEQYF. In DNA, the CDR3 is TGTGCCAGTAGTTACAGGGAAATGAACGAGCAGTACTTC.

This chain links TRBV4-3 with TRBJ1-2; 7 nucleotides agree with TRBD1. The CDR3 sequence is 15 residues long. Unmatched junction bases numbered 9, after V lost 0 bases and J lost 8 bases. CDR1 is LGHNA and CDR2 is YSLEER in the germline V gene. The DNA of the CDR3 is TGCGCCAGCAGCCAAGATAGACAGGGATACGGCGGCTACACCTTC. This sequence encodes CASSQDRQGYGGYTF.

CDR3 protein: CASLLAGTREQYF. CDR3 DNA: TGTGCCAGCCTCCTAGCGGGTACTCGGGAGCAGTACTTC. This chain uses TRBV3-1 (or the pseudogene TRBV3-2) with TRBJ2-7; 8 nucleotides line up with TRBD2. The trim removed 8 bases at V and 7 bases at J, leaving 10 bases unmatched. The CDR3 spans 13 residues. The germline gives CDR1 LGHDT, CDR2 YNNKEL (reference sequence).

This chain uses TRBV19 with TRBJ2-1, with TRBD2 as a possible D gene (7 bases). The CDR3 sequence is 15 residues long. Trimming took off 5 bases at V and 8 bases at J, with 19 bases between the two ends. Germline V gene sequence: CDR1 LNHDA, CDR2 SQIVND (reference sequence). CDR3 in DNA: TGTGCCAGTAGTTCCCAAGGGGGGGGTTATGATGAGCAGTTCTTC. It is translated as CASSSQGGGYDEQFF.

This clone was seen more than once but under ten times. The CDR3 loop is CASSPREAAYNEQFF. Here the CDR3 DNA reads TGTGCCAGCTCACCACGTGAGGCAGCCTACAATGAGCAGTTCTTC. V is TRBV18 and J is TRBJ2-1; D unclear. Trimming stripped 1 base from V and 2 bases from J, with 9 bases between. CDR3 length: 15 residues. Germline V gives CDR1 KGHSH, CDR2 LQKENI.

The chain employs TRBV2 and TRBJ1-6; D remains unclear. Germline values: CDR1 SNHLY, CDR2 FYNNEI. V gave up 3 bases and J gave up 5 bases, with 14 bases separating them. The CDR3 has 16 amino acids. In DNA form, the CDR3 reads TGTGCCAGCAGTGAGATGGCTGCCCGGGATAATTCACCCCTCCACTTT. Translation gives CASSEMAARDNSPLHF. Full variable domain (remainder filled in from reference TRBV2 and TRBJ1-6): EPEVTQTPSHQVTQMGQEVILRCVPISNHLYFYWYRQILGQKVEFLVSFYNNEISEKSEIFDDQFSVERPDGSNFTLKIRSTKLEDSAMYFCASSEMAARDNSPLHFGNGTRLTVT.

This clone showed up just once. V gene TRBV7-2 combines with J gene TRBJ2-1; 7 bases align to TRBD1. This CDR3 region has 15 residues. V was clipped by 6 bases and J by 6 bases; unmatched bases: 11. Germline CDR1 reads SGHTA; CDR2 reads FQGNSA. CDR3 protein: CASRVTGLIGNEQFF. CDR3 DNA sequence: TGTGCCAGCAGGGTGACAGGGTTGATTGGCAATGAGCAGTTCTTC.

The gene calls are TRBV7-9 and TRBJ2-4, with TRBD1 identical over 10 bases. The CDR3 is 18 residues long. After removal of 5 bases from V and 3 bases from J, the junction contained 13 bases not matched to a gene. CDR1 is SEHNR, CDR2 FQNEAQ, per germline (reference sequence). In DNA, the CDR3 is TGTGCCAGCAGCAGAACCGGGACAGGGGACTTAGGCAAAAACATTCAGTACTTC. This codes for CASSRTGTGDLGKNIQYF.

The CDR3 sequence: CAISDPGQGKGIEQYF. In DNA form, the CDR3 reads TGTGCCATCAGTGATCCGGGACAGGGAAAGGGAATCGAGCAGTACTTC. J is TRBJ2-7 and V is TRBV10-3; TRBD1 agrees at 9 bases. The junction had 12 bases not matched to a gene; V was cut back by 3 bases and J by 6 bases. Germline-derived CDR1 and CDR2 are ENHRY and SYGVKD. The CDR3 totals 16 residues.

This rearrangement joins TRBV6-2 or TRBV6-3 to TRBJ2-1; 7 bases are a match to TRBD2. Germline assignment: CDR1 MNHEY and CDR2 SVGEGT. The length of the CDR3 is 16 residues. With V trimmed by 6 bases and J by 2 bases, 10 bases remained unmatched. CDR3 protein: CASSRTSFLPYNEQFF. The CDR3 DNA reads TGTGCCAGCAGCCGGACTAGTTTTTTACCCTACAATGAGCAGTTCTTC.

CDR3 amino acids: CASNSLRLEAFF. CDR3 sequence (DNA): TGTGCCAGCAATAGCCTCAGATTAGAAGCTTTCTTT. J is TRBJ1-1 and V is TRBV12-3 or TRBV12-4, with D unresolved. This CDR3 has 12 amino acids. Trimming took off 7 bases at V and 8 bases at J, with 14 bases between the two ends.

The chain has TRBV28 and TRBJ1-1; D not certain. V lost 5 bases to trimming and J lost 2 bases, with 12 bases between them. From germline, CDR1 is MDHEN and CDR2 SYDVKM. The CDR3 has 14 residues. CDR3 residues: CASSTTRSNTEAFF. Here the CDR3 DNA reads TGTGCCAGCAGTACAACGCGGTCAAACACTGAAGCTTTCTTT.

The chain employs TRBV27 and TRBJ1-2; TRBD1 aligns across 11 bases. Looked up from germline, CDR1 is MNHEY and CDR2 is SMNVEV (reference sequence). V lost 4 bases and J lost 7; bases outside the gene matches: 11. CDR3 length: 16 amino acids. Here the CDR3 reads CASSSGQGAARSGYTF. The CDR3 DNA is TGTGCCAGCAGTTCTGGACAGGGGGCGGCAAGGTCTGGCTACACCTTC.

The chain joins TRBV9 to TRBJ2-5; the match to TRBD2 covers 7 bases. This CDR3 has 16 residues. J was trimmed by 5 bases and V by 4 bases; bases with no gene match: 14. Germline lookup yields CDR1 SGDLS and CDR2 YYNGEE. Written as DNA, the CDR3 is TGTGCCAGCAGCCCCGGGACTACCTCCGGCGGGGAGACCCAGTACTTC. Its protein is CASSPGTTSGGETQYF.

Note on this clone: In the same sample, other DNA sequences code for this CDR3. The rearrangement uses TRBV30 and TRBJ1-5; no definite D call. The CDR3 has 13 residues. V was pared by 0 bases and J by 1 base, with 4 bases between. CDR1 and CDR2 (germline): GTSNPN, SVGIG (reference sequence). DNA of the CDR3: TGTGCCTGGAGTGTTGGCAGCAATCAGCCCCAGCATTTT. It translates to CAWSVGSNQPQHF.

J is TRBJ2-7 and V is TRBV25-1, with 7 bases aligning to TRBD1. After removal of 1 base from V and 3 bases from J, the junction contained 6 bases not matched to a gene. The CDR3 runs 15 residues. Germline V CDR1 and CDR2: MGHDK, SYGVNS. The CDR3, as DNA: TGTGCCAGCAGTGAATTCCGAGGGACAGACTACGAGCAGTACTTC. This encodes CASSEFRGTDYEQYF.

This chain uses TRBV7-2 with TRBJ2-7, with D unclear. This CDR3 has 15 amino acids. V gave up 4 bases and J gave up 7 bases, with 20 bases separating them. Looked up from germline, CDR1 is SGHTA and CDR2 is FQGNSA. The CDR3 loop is CASSSLPITPREQYF. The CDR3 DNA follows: TGTGCCAGCAGCTCTCTTCCCATTACTCCTAGGGAGCAGTACTTC. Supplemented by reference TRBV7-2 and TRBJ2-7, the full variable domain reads GAGVSQSPSNKVTEKGKDVELRCDPISGHTALYWYRQSLGQGLEFLIYFQGNSAPDKSGLPSDRFSAERTGGSVSTLTIQRTQQEDSAVYLCASSSLPITPREQYFGPGTRLTVT.

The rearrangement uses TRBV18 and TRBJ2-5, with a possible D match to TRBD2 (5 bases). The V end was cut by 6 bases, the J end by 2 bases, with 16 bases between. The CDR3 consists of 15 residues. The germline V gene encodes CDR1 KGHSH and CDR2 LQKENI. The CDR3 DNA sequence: TGTGCCAGCTCCGAGGCCGGGGTAAGGCAAGAGACCCAGTACTTC. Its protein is CASSEAGVRQETQYF.

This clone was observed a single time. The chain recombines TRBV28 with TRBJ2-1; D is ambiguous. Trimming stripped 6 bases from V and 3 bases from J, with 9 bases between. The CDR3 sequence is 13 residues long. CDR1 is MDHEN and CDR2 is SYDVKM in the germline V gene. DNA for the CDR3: TGTGCCAGCAGAGCTCGTAACTACAATGAGCAGTTCTTC. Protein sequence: CASRARNYNEQFF.